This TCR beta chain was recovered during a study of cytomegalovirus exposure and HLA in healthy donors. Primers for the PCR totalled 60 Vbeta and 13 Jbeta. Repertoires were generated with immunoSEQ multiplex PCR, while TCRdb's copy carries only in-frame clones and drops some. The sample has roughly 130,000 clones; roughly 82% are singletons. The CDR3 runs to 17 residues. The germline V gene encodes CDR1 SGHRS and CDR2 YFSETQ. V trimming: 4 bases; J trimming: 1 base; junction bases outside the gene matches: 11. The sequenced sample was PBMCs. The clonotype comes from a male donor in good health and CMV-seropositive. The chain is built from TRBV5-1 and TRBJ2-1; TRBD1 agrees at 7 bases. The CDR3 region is CASSAETGQLSYNEQFF. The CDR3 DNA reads TGCGCCAGCAGCGCAGAGACAGGGCAGTTATCCTACAATGAGCAGTTCTTC.